This T cell receptor (beta chain) was sequenced in a study of T cells in Graves' hyperthyroidism and ophthalmopathy. CDR3 length equals 15 residues. The germline CDR1 and CDR2 sequences are MDHEN and SYDVKM. J gave up 3 bases and V 4 bases, and 8 bases lay outside the gene matches. Hyperthyroidism in the patients, aged 18 to 65, was newly diagnosed and under 2 months in duration. The study left out patients who had uncontrolled infection, other autoimmune disease, pregnancy or lactation. Study findings and constraints: Most clonotypes expanded in the thyroid (above 0.001) were also present in blood. Ophthalmopathy, as predicted by the model, came a median approximately 5.9 months after the prediction.

This clonotype has at least ten counts. What it binds is not known. The source material, RNA transcripts, was used to amplify TCR beta CDR3 regions. HTBI primers were used for first-round RT-PCR of the TCR CDR3. A single record per CDR3 protein comes from TCRdb applying MiXCR to the multiplex PCR reads. The data contain 40,000 to 55,000 distinct CDR3 sequences, 49% of them singletons. The sequencing sample was made of peripheral blood or thyroid tissue (not recorded which). This clonotype was obtained from a woman between 50 and 59 years old with Graves' hyperthyroidism. The chain employs TRBV28 and TRBJ2-7; 8 bases map to TRBD1. This CDR3 is CASSYAGTGLYEQYF. The DNA for the CDR3 is TGTGCCAGCAGTTACGCCGGGACAGGCCTCTACGAGCAGTACTTC. The full variable domain, completed using reference TRBV28 and TRBJ2-7, is DVKVTQSSRYLVKRTGEKVFLECVQDMDHENMFWYRQDPGLGLRLIYFSYDVKMKEKGDIPEGYSVSREKKERFSLILESASTNQTSMYLCASSYAGTGLYEQYFGPGTRLTVT.